This T cell receptor beta chain emerged from a study of T cells in Graves' hyperthyroidism and ophthalmopathy (dated 2019 in TCRdb). For context, the study as a whole: Peripheral blood was collected at initial diagnosis, before any treatment. An independent validation cohort of around 20 hyperthyroidism patients and about 16 patients who later progressed to ophthalmopathy tested prospective prediction of ophthalmopathy. The paper describes TCR Vbeta CDR3 sequencing of 120 to 150 peripheral blood samples, made up of 43 ophthalmopathy patients, roughly 80 hyperthyroidism patients and roughly 17 progressor patients. To identify distinguishing TCR V-J signatures, a discovery cohort of around 98 patients was used, comprising 43 with Graves' ophthalmopathy and 57 with stable Graves' hyperthyroidism. In about 6 Graves' hyperthyroidism patients, the study also compared T-cell repertoires from thyroid tissue with T-cell repertoires from blood. After blood sampling, hyperthyroidism patients were treated with methimazole at a starting dose of 30 mg daily, and ophthalmopathy patients were treated with high-dose intravenous methylprednisolone. For training and testing, the approximately 97 patients in the discovery cohort were randomly divided in a 7:3 ratio.

General study outcomes and caveats: A 13 V-J signature model separated ophthalmopathy from stable hyperthyroidism, with around 88% sensitivity and 81.08% specificity in cross-validation and 80%/75% in testing. No statistical method was used to fix the sample size in advance, and group allocation was not hidden from the investigators. Most expanded thyroid clonotypes (frequency above 0.001) were also detected in blood, suggesting blood repertoires may reflect thyroid immune responses. In validation, the model predicted progression to ophthalmopathy with over 60% sensitivity and around 72% specificity, a median of approximately 6.5 months before onset.

Graves' hyperthyroidism was defined as stable when no progression to ophthalmopathy occurred over 18 months of follow-up. Hyperthyroidism patients were aged 18 to 65 years and newly diagnosed, with disease duration of less than 2 months. Patients with uncontrolled infections, other autoimmune diseases, pregnancy or lactation were excluded. Diagnoses were based on clinical symptoms, serum thyroxine and TRAb, thyroid ultrasound and orbital computed tomography. PBMCs were isolated from 7.5 to 10 ml of fresh peripheral blood by Ficoll-Paque density gradient centrifugation. Total RNA was extracted with Trizol reagent, and quality was checked on an Agilent 2100 Bioanalyzer. Spanning cysteine to phenylalanine, the CDR3 consists of 16 amino acids. Here the CDR3 DNA is all that survives: 48 bases in frame from base 1. Trimming accounts for 4 bases at V and 7 bases at J, while the number of junction bases matched to no gene is 11. The germline V gene gives CDR1 as MNHNS and CDR2 as SASEGT.

The TCR beta CDR3 regions were amplified from the RNA transcripts. The TCR CDR3 was subjected to a first round of RT-PCR using the HTBI primer set and the Qiagen OneStep RT-PCR kit. The libraries were constructed in a second round of multiplex PCR and then size-selected and purified. The libraries were sequenced on an Illumina HiSeq2000 using paired-end 100 bp reads. Per the original workflow: SOAPnuke was used to process the raw data, with reads discarded if the reads contained adapters or uncalled bases, had a mean Phred below 15, or lacked an exact constant-primer or identifier match. High-quality paired reads were merged with COPE v1.2.5, and unique nucleotide sequences were defined as clonotypes. MiTCR v1.1 was used to align the clonotypes against IMGT TRBV, TRBD and TRBJ reference segments. The analysis was restricted to V-J combinations with a frequency above 0.0001, which together covered approximately 99% of the repertoires. A TCS score was defined as the ratio of F50 (clonal expansion) to E x V (chaos), with BLOSUM62-based TCRdist applied between CDR3 peptides within each V-J. Welch's t-statistics and random forest reduced several hundred V-J features to 13, which were used in a naive Bayes classifier (R e1071). TCRdb ran its own pipeline on the public reads, namely fastp trimming at Q25 and MiXCR clone calling, and kept in-frame beta chains. All rows with the same CDR3 protein become a single entry with the most common DNA and genes. TCRdb assigned the V and J calls; the authors' analysis was not used. The sample records over 550,000 distinct CDR3 sequences, 16% of which are singletons. Of the sample, 15% to 20% is held by the ten largest clones.

A note on this clonotype: The specificity of this receptor is unknown. No base qualities exist here, and no much larger clone lies one base off it.

Sequences were obtained from blood. This sequence was found in a woman between 18 and 30 years old with Graves' hyperthyroidism. The rearrangement combines TRBV6-1 with TRBJ2-7; 12 central nucleotides agree with TRBD2. For the CDR3, the sequence is CASSGPGLAGANEQYF. The DNA sequence is as follows: TGTGCCAGCAGTGGACCGGGACTAGCGGGCGCGAATGAGCAGTACTTC.